Shown below are 25 T cell receptor beta chains from a single sample sequenced in a study of T cell changes during pregnancy in multiple sclerosis (dated by TCRdb to about 2019). The method behind the library was the immunoSEQ multiplex PCR assay. The table comes from immuneACCESS by way of TCRdb, which keeps in-frame sequences with V and J called. Part of the clones is missing from these tables; in studies checked, under half for an unresolved V gene and the rest for unknown reasons. In all, the sample holds about 59,000 clones, and approximately 91% of those were seen once. The ten top clones hold around 1.3% of the sample. Source: peripheral blood, taken in the second trimester of pregnancy. Receptor source: a female donor with multiple sclerosis, enrolled in a pregnancy study.

This chain links TRBV2 with TRBJ2-3; TRBD2 aligns across 10 bases. Trimming took 7 bases from V and 2 from J; bases not matched to a gene: 3. Germline V gives CDR1 SNHLY, CDR2 FYNNEI. The CDR3 totals 14 residues. The CDR3 loop reads CASTLAGVTDTQYF. CDR3 nucleotide sequence: TGTGCCAGCACGCTAGCGGGGGTCACAGATACGCAGTATTTT. Supplemented by reference TRBV2 and TRBJ2-3, the full variable domain reads EPEVTQTPSHQVTQMGQEVILRCVPISNHLYFYWYRQILGQKVEFLVSFYNNEISEKSEIFDDQFSVERPDGSNFTLKIRSTKLEDSAMYFCASTLAGVTDTQYFGPGTRLTVL.

The CDR3: CASSRGGRNQPQHF. The DNA of the CDR3 is TGTGCCAGCAGTCGGGGGGGCCGGAATCAGCCCCAGCATTTT. The chain employs TRBV6-5 and TRBJ1-5; tentatively, D is TRBD1 (6 bases). Trimming removed 5 bases at V and 4 bases at J, with 12 bases between. The CDR3 runs 14 residues. Germline V gene sequence: CDR1 MNHEY, CDR2 SVGAGI.

The rearrangement links TRBV10-2 to TRBJ2-5; 12 nucleotides match TRBD2. V shed 4 bases and J 4 bases; nucleotides not matched to a gene: 1. Germline V lookup: CDR1 WSHSY, CDR2 SAAADI. This CDR3 is built from 14 residues. CDR3 protein: CASSASGGAETQYF. CDR3 bases: TGCGCCAGCAGTGCTAGCGGGGGGGCAGAGACCCAGTACTTC.

V is TRBV18 and J is TRBJ1-6, with D unclear. The CDR3 spans 15 residues. The germline V gene has CDR1 KGHSH and CDR2 LQKENI. V dropped 2 bases and J dropped 10 bases, with 15 bases sitting between them. The DNA for the CDR3 is TGTGCCAGCTCACCAGCGATTCAGGCGGGATCACCCCTCCACTTT. Encoded protein: CASSPAIQAGSPLHF.

The chain couples TRBV7-9 to TRBJ2-6; D is undetermined. Germline CDR1 and CDR2: SEHNR and FQNEAQ (reference sequence). V was trimmed by 7 bases and J by 3 bases, leaving 10 bases between them. The CDR3 spans 14 residues. CDR3 DNA: TGTGCCAGCACCCCGGGTGGTGGGGCCAACGTCCTGACTTTC. It codes for CASTPGGGANVLTF. The full variable domain, in which reference TRBV7-9 and TRBJ2-6 provide the parts outside the CDR3, is DTGVSQNPRHKITKRGQNVTFRCDPISEHNRLYWYRQTLGQGPEFLTYFQNEAQLEKSRLLSDRFSAERPKGSFSTLEIQRTEQGDSAMYLCASTPGGGANVLTFGAGSRLTVL.

The chain is built from TRBV11-2 and TRBJ1-6; no reliable D call. CDR3 size: 15 residues. The germline V and J ends were trimmed by 2 bases and 5 bases, with 10 bases remaining between them. Germline-derived CDR1 and CDR2 are SGHAT and FQNNGV. CDR3 amino acids: CASSLRWRDNSPLHF. DNA for the CDR3: TGTGCCAGCAGCTTACGGTGGAGGGATAATTCACCCCTCCACTTT.

This clone was seen once. This sequence joins TRBV2 and TRBJ1-3; 9 bases are a match to TRBD1. In germline, CDR1 is SNHLY, CDR2 FYNNEI. Unmatched junction bases numbered 9, after V lost 7 bases and J lost 5 bases. The CDR3 runs to 15 residues. The CDR3 bases are TGTGCCAGCAATAGGGGACAGGGCCGCCGAAACACCATATATTTT. It codes for CASNRGQGRRNTIYF.

The chain links TRBV9 to TRBJ1-1; D is ambiguous. The CDR3 consists of 14 residues. The germline V gene has CDR1 SGDLS and CDR2 YYNGEE. V was trimmed by 1 base and J by 1 base, leaving 8 bases between them. The CDR3 DNA follows: TGTGCCAGCAGCGTAATACAGTCGAACACTGAAGCTTTCTTT. It specifies CASSVIQSNTEAFF.

The V gene is TRBV7-8, the J gene TRBJ2-2; D uncertain. The CDR3 extends over 13 amino acids. Trimming left V 5 bases short and J 5 bases short, with 9 bases between. Germline CDR1 is SGHVS and CDR2 is FQNEAQ. In DNA, the CDR3 is TGTGCCAGCAGCCCGACACCGACCGGGGAGCTGTTTTTT. As protein: CASSPTPTGELFF.

The chain has TRBV28 and TRBJ1-2; 10 bases match TRBD1. The germline CDR1 and CDR2 sequences are MDHEN and SYDVKM. CDR3 size: 16 residues. Unmatched junction bases numbered 13, after V lost 6 bases and J lost 6 bases. CDR3 amino acids: CASSPADRGRLDGYTF. The DNA of the CDR3 is TGTGCCAGCAGCCCGGCTGACAGGGGGCGCTTAGATGGCTACACCTTC.

The chain joins TRBV7-9 to TRBJ2-1; 9 bases line up with TRBD2. CDR1 is SEHNR, CDR2 FQNEAQ, per germline (reference sequence). The CDR3 runs 15 residues. V shed 2 bases and J 10 bases; nucleotides not matched to a gene: 9. In nucleotides, the CDR3 is TGTGCCAGCAGCTTATTGGCGGGGGGGAGAGAGGAGCAGTTCTTC. This sequence encodes CASSLLAGGREEQFF.

The chain carries TRBV7-6 and TRBJ2-2, with 9 bases lining up with TRBD2. Looked up from germline, CDR1 is SGHVS and CDR2 is FNYEAQ. This CDR3 is 17 amino acids long. Trimming removed 3 bases from V and 0 bases from J; junction bases left unmatched: 5. The CDR3 DNA is TGTGCCAGCAGCTTTTTATTAGCGGGGGCGAACACCGGGGAGCTGTTTTTT. Translating gives CASSFLLAGANTGELFF.

The rearrangement uses TRBV2 and TRBJ2-3; D not resolved. The V end lost 5 bases, the J end lost 2 bases, and 20 bases lay between the germline ends. The CDR3 loop spans 17 amino acids. Germline V lookup: CDR1 SNHLY, CDR2 FYNNEI. CDR3 bases: TGTGCCAGCAGTCATGCCCTGGATAGCCTAACCACAGATACGCAGTATTTT. This translates into CASSHALDSLTTDTQYF.

The V call is TRBV11-2, the J call TRBJ2-3; 9 nucleotides agree with TRBD1. With V trimmed by 5 bases and J by 3 bases, 6 bases remained unmatched. CDR3 length equals 15 residues. Germline CDR1 is SGHAT and CDR2 is FQNNGV. The CDR3 DNA is TGTGCCAGCAGCCGGATGGACAGGGGAACAGATACGCAGTATTTT. It yields the protein CASSRMDRGTDTQYF. Looking up the rest from reference TRBV11-2 and TRBJ2-3 gives the full variable domain: EAGVAQSPRYKIIEKRQSVAFWCNPISGHATLYWYQQILGQGPKLLIQFQNNGVVDDSQLPKDRFSAERLKGVDSTLKIQPAKLEDSAVYLCASSRMDRGTDTQYFGPGTRLTVL.

This chain joins TRBV9 and TRBJ2-1; D perhaps matches TRBD2 (5 bases). There are 15 residues in the CDR3. With 3 bases removed from V and 6 bases from J, the gap between germline ends came to 16 bases. The germline gives CDR1 SGDLS, CDR2 YYNGEE. Written as DNA, the CDR3 is TGTGCCAGCAGCGAAGGACTCGGTCTAAGCAATGAGCAGTTCTTC. Translated, it gives CASSEGLGLSNEQFF.

The chain has TRBV28 and TRBJ2-1; 8 bases fit TRBD1. This CDR3 has 15 amino acids. Unmatched junction bases numbered 8, after V lost 3 bases and J lost 7 bases. Germline-derived CDR1 and CDR2 are MDHEN and SYDVKM. The CDR3 DNA reads as TGTGCCAGCAGTTTGGGGCAGGGGGCGACTAATGAGCAGTTCTTC. This sequence encodes CASSLGQGATNEQFF.

V and J are TRBV4-3 and TRBJ1-2; D gene ambiguous. The CDR3 is 13 residues long. CDR1 and CDR2 (germline): LGHNA, YSLEER. Trimming left V 4 bases short and J 4 bases short, with 10 bases between. The DNA of the CDR3 is TGCGCCAGCAGCCGAGACGGACTCTATGGCTACACCTTC. It is translated as CASSRDGLYGYTF.

The rearrangement uses TRBV2 and TRBJ2-1, with 7 bases aligning to TRBD2. With 7 bases clipped from V and 12 bases from J, the junction kept 27 bases outside the gene matches. The CDR3 contains 18 residues. Germline V gives CDR1 SNHLY, CDR2 FYNNEI. The CDR3 sequence: CASKGGGGRWTEASVQFF. DNA for the CDR3: TGTGCCAGCAAGGGAGGCGGGGGTCGCTGGACCGAGGCATCGGTGCAGTTCTTC.

J is TRBJ1-2 and V is TRBV28, with D possibly matching TRBD1 (6 bases). V dropped 4 bases and J dropped 4 bases, with 13 bases sitting between them. There are 14 residues in the CDR3. CDR1 MDHEN and CDR2 SYDVKM come from the germline V gene. CDR3 residues: CASSSRAGVYGYTF. CDR3 in DNA: TGTGCCAGCAGTTCACGGGCAGGGGTCTATGGCTACACCTTC.

The CDR3 reads CASSLKGTGTEAFF. As DNA, the CDR3 is TGTGCCAGCAGCTTAAAAGGGACAGGCACTGAAGCTTTCTTT. The chain recombines TRBV7-9 with TRBJ1-1; 8 bases are a match to TRBD1. CDR1 is SEHNR, CDR2 FQNEAQ, per germline (reference sequence). V lost 2 bases, J lost 4 bases, and 3 bases stayed unmatched. The CDR3 totals 14 residues.

This clone showed up just once. The chain combines TRBV2 with TRBJ1-5; the D gene is possibly TRBD1 (5 bases). The CDR3 covers 12 residues. Trimming pared 3 bases from V and 6 bases from J, leaving 6 bases between. The germline V gene encodes CDR1 SNHLY and CDR2 FYNNEI. The CDR3 bases are TGTGCCAGCAGTGAGGGGCCTCAGCCCCAGCATTTT. It codes for CASSEGPQPQHF.

CDR3 bases: TGTGCCAGCATCTATAGCGGCTCCTACGAGCAGTACTTC. This sequence encodes CASIYSGSYEQYF. This chain uses TRBV6-4 with TRBJ2-7; maybe TRBD2 (6 bases). The CDR3 runs 13 residues. V lost 7 bases and J lost 0, with 10 bases in between. The germline CDR1 and CDR2 sequences are MRHNA and SNTAGT.

CDR3 region: CASSLVTTGSGYTF. The DNA for the CDR3 is TGTGCCAGCAGCTTGGTCACGACAGGTTCCGGCTACACCTTC. The J gene is TRBJ1-2, the V gene TRBV5-4, with a possible D match to TRBD1 (6 bases). The CDR3 is 14 residues long. Germline CDR1 is SGHNT and CDR2 is YYREEE (reference sequence). Trimming pared 0 bases from V and 8 bases from J, leaving 14 bases between.

This chain links TRBV11-2 with TRBJ1-1; a weak D match, TRBD1 (6 bases). CDR3 size: 16 residues. V was pared by 6 bases and J by 0 bases, with 17 bases between. Germline-derived CDR1 and CDR2 are SGHAT and FQNNGV. This CDR3 is CASRAPAGAMNTEAFF. CDR3 DNA sequence: TGTGCCAGCAGGGCGCCTGCAGGGGCGATGAACACTGAAGCTTTCTTT.

The chain combines TRBV7-9 with TRBJ2-3, with a tentative D call TRBD1 (6 bases). This CDR3 is built from 15 residues. Trimming shortened V by 8 bases and J by 4 bases, and 19 bases separated the two germline ends. In germline, CDR1 is SEHNR, CDR2 FQNEAQ (reference sequence). The CDR3 DNA reads as TGTGCCAGCTTAGGGGGTCAAGGGGATGCAGATACGCAGTATTTT. Translating it yields CASLGGQGDADTQYF.